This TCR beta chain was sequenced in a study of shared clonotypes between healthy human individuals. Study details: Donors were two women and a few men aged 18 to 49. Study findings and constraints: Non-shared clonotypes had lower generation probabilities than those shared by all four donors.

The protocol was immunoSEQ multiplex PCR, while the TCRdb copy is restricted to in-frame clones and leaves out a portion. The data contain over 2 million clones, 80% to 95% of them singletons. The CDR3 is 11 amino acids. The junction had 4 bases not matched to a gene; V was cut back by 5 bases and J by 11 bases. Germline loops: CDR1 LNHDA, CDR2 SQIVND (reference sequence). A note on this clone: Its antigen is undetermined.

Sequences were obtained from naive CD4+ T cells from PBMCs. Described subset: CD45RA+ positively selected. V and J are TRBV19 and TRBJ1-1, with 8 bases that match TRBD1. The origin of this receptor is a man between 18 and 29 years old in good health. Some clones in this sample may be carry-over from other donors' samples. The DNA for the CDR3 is TGTGCCAGTAGTCGGACAGGGTGGGCTTTCTTT. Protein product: CASSRTGWAFF.